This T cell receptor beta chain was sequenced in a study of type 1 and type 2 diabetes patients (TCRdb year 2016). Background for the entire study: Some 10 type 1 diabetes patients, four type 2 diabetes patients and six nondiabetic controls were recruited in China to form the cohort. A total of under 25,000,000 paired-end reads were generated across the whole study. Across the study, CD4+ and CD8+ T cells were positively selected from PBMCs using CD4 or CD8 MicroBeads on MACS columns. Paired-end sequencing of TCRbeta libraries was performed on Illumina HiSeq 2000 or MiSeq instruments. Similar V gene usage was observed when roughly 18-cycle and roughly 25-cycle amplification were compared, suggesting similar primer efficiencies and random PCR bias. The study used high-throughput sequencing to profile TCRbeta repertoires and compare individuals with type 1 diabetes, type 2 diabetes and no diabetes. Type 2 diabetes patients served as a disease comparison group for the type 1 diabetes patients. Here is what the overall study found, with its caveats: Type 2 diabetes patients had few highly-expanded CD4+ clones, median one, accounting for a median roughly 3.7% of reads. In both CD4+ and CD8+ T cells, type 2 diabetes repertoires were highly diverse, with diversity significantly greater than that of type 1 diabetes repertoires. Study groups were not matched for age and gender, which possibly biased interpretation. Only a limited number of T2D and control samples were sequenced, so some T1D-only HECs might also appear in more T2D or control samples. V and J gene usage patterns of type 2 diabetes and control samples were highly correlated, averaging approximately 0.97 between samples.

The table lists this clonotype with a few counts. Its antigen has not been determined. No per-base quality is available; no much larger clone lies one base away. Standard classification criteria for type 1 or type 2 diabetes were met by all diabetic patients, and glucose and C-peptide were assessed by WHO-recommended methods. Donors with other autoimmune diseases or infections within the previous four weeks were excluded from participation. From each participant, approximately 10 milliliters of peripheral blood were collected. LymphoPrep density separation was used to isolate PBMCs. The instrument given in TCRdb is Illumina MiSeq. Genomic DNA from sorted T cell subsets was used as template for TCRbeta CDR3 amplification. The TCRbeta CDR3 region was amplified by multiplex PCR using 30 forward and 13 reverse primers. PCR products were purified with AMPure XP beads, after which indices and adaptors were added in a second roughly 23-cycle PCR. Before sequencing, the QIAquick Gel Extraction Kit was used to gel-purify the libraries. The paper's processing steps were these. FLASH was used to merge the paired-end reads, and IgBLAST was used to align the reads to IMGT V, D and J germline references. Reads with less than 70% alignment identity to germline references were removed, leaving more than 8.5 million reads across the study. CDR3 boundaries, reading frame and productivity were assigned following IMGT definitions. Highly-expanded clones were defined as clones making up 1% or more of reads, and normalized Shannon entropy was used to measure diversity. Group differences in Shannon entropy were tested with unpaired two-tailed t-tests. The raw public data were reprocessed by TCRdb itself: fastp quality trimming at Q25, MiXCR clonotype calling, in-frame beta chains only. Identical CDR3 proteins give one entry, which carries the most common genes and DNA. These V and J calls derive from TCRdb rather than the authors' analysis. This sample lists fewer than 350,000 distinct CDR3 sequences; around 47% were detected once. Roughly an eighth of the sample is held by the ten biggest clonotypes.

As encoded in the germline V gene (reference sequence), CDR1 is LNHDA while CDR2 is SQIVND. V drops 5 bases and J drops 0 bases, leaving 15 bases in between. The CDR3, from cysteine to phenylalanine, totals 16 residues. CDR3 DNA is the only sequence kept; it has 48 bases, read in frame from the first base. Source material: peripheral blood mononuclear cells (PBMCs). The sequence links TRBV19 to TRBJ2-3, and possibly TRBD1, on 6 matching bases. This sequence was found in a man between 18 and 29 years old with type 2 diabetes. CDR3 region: CASSSRTVTSTDTQYF. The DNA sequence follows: TGTGCCAGTAGTTCACGGACAGTTACTAGCACAGATACGCAGTATTTT.